The 23 T cell receptor beta chains listed next were all sequenced from one sample in a study of kidney transplant recipient with SARS-CoV-2 infection. TCRdb recomputed calls from the reads with MiXCR, one row per CDR3 protein. The data hold fewer than 250,000 distinct CDR3 sequences, with around 30% observed a single time. This material consisted of a blood sample, taken at baseline and around day 110 from a kidney transplant recipient. The receptors come from a male patient aged 30 to 39 who had COVID-19 and was a kidney transplant recipient. Some T cells may trace back to the graft donor.

This clonotype occurred many times. This chain joins TRBV6-5 and TRBJ1-2; TRBD1 might be the D (5 bases). Trimming stripped 1 base from V and 0 bases from J, with 18 bases between. The CDR3 contains 18 residues. Germline V gene data show CDR1 as MNHEY and CDR2 as SVGAGI. The CDR3 protein is CASSYWGGIFQSNYGYTF. DNA for the CDR3: TGTGCCAGCAGTTACTGGGGGGGGATCTTTCAATCTAACTATGGCTACACCTTC.

This clonotype was observed at least ten times. The chain combines TRBV7-8 with TRBJ1-2; unclear D gene. V lost 5 bases and J lost 4, with 23 bases in between. The CDR3 runs 17 residues. CDR1 and CDR2 (germline): SGHVS, FQNEAQ. The CDR3 protein is CASSNSRFTRKTYGYTF. CDR3 nucleotides: TGTGCCAGCAGCAATAGTAGGTTTACCCGAAAGACCTATGGCTACACCTTC.

The chain links TRBV5-6 to TRBJ2-5; TRBD1 is a possible D gene (6 bases). Germline CDR1 and CDR2: SGHDT and YYEEEE. CDR3 length equals 12 residues. The germline V and J ends were trimmed by 3 bases and 7 bases, with 10 bases remaining between them. CDR3 sequence: CASSWRGGTQYF. The CDR3 DNA follows: TGTGCCAGCAGCTGGCGAGGGGGGACCCAGTACTTC.

This clonotype was seen repeatedly, ten times or more. The rearrangement uses TRBV5-1 and TRBJ2-2; D uncertain. Germline assignment: CDR1 SGHRS and CDR2 YFSETQ. Trimming took 0 bases from V and 4 from J, leaving 13 bases between them. The CDR3 loop spans 16 amino acids. The CDR3 nucleotides are TGCGCCAGCAGCTTGGGGCAGGATGACGGCACCGGGGAGCTGTTTTTT. Translation: CASSLGQDDGTGELFF.

This clonotype has ten or more counts. The chain joins TRBV6-2 or TRBV6-3 to TRBJ2-1, with 8 nucleotides matching TRBD2. Germline V gene sequence: CDR1 MNHEY, CDR2 SVGEGT. V gave up 8 bases and J gave up 9 bases; unmatched junction bases: 12. The length of the CDR3 is 14 residues. The CDR3 loop reads CASGGSSGTGEQFF. In DNA, the CDR3 is TGTGCCAGCGGCGGGAGTAGCGGGACTGGTGAGCAGTTCTTC.

With respect to this clonotype: This may be a read error, as it is one base from a much larger clone. CDR3 bases: TGTGCCGGCAGCTTACTACAAGCGGCCGGTCTTCGTGAAGCTTTCTTT. This translates into CAGSLLQAAGLREAFF. The chain recombines TRBV12-3 or TRBV12-4 with TRBJ1-1; D not resolved. The CDR3 extends over 16 amino acids.

On this clonotype itself: With a much larger clone just one base away, this may be a read error. CDR3 coding DNA: TGTGCCAGCAACCCTTTTGCGATTAGCATCGAGCAGTACTTC. Translated, it gives CASNPFAISIEQYF. The chain employs TRBV28 and TRBJ2-7; D unclear. Between the trimmed V and J ends, which lost 7 bases and 6 bases, there was a span of 19 bases. From germline, CDR1 is MDHEN and CDR2 SYDVKM. The CDR3 extends over 14 amino acids.

This clonotype occurred many times. The V and J genes are TRBV5-1 and TRBJ2-6; D gene uncertain. Germline CDR1 SGHRS, CDR2 YFSETQ. This CDR3 region has 16 residues. The germline V and J ends were trimmed by 4 bases and 4 bases, with 15 bases remaining between them. CDR3 DNA: TGCGCCAGCAGCCCCCCACAGTATTCCGGGGCCAACGTCCTGACTTTC. This encodes CASSPPQYSGANVLTF.

Many counts were recorded for this clonotype. The rearrangement links TRBV2 to TRBJ1-3, with no clear D. Germline CDR1 SNHLY, CDR2 FYNNEI. The CDR3 length is 13 residues. The V end lost 6 bases, the J end lost 7 bases, and 13 bases lay between the germline ends. The CDR3 coding sequence is TGTGCCAGCAGCATAGGACGGATCAACACCATATATTTT. Translating gives CASSIGRINTIYF.

This clonotype was detected many times. The chain employs TRBV11-3 and TRBJ2-5, with 9 bases identical to TRBD2. Germline CDR1 SGHNT, CDR2 YENEEA. V lost 6 bases to trimming and J lost 5 bases; unmatched junction nucleotides: 7. The CDR3 length is 14 residues. The CDR3 loop reads CASSLGGGGETQYF. DNA of the CDR3: TGTGCCAGCAGTCTCGGCGGGGGGGGCGAGACCCAGTACTTC.

As to this clonotype: This CDR3 is missing its conserved last phenylalanine or tryptophan, likely due to a read error. The chain is built from TRBV6-5 and TRBJ2-1, with no clear D. V gave up 5 bases and J gave up 7 bases, with 12 bases separating them. Per the germline V gene, CDR1 is MNHEY and CDR2 is SVGAGI. The CDR3 length is 13 residues. CDR3 loop: CASSTPSGNEQFL. CDR3 sequence (DNA): TGTGCCAGCAGTACCCCCTCTGGGAATGAGCAGTTCCTC.

The rearrangement links TRBV16 to TRBJ1-2; D is undetermined. V shed 5 bases and J shed 4 bases, with 23 bases lying between them. The V gene's germline CDR1 is KGHSY and CDR2 FQNENV. The CDR3 runs 17 residues. The CDR3 loop is CASSVIGVVRKTYGYTF. As DNA, the CDR3 is TGTGCCAGCAGCGTCATTGGGGTCGTTAGAAAGACCTATGGCTACACCTTC.

This clonotype was picked up a small number of times. The chain combines TRBV20-1 with TRBJ2-1, with 8 bases identical to TRBD2. The junction had 9 bases not matched to a gene; V was cut back by 5 bases and J by 6 bases. The CDR3 extends over 14 amino acids. The V gene's germline CDR1 is DFQATT and CDR2 SNEGSKA (reference sequence). The CDR3 nucleotides read TGCAGTGCTCAGGAGCCTAGCGGGCTCAATGAGCAGTTCTTC. It encodes CSAQEPSGLNEQFF.

The rearrangement joins TRBV6-4 to TRBJ2-1; a weak D match, TRBD2 (6 bases). The CDR3 sequence is 11 residues long. Looked up from germline, CDR1 is MRHNA and CDR2 is SNTAGT. V dropped 7 bases and J dropped 12 bases, with 13 bases sitting between them. CDR3 bases: TGTGCCAGCATTCGCGGGGACGGGCAGTTCTTC. Its translation is CASIRGDGQFF.

In this sample, this clonotype turned up once. Being one base from a much bigger clone, this may be a read error. The V gene is TRBV18, the J gene TRBJ2-7, with TRBD2 matching 7 bases. The CDR3 spans 14 residues. The trim removed 2 bases at V and 7 bases at J, leaving 8 bases unmatched. CDR1 is KGHSH and CDR2 is LQKENI in the germline V gene. CDR3 region: CASSPGPAGNEQYF. The CDR3 DNA is TGTGCCAGCTCACCAGGCCCAGCGGGAAATGAGCAGTACTTC.

The sample holds many counts of this clonotype. The chain joins TRBV12-3 or TRBV12-4 to TRBJ2-5, with 11 bases lining up with TRBD2. The CDR3 runs 19 residues. J lost 5 bases, V lost 2 bases, and 16 bases had no gene match. CDR3 sequence: CASSLNLDGLAGGRETQYF. DNA of the CDR3: TGTGCCAGCAGTTTAAATTTGGATGGTCTAGCGGGGGGAAGGGAGACCCAGTACTTC.

Ten or more counts support this clonotype. V gene TRBV1 combines with J gene TRBJ1-5; no check of the table's D call, TRBD1, against the DNA was made. TRBV1 is described as a pseudogene. The CDR3 covers 16 residues. The CDR3 loop is CTSSQSPYRVRQPQHF. For the CDR3, the DNA is TGCACCAGCAGCCAGTCGCCTTACAGGGTGCGGCAGCCCCAGCATTTT.

This clonotype has at least ten counts. This chain joins TRBV12-3 or TRBV12-4 and TRBJ2-1; possible D gene TRBD1, 5 bases. V was cut by 2 bases and J by 12 bases, with 17 bases left in between. The length of the CDR3 is 14 residues. CDR3 in amino acids: CASSLKSGATVQFF. DNA of the CDR3: TGTGCCAGCAGTTTAAAGAGTGGGGCGACGGTGCAGTTCTTC.

In this sample, this clonotype turned up a few times. The chain is built from TRBV7-2 and TRBJ2-1, with 9 bases lining up with TRBD2. The length of the CDR3 is 15 residues. The germline CDR1 and CDR2 sequences are SGHTA and FQGNSA. V trimming: 4 bases; J trimming: 7 bases; junction bases outside the gene matches: 8. The CDR3 coding sequence is TGTGCCAGCAGCTCGCAGCGGGAGGTGAGGAATGAGCAGTTCTTC. Its translation is CASSSQREVRNEQFF.

Ten or more counts support this clonotype. This chain joins TRBV28 and TRBJ2-5, with D possibly being TRBD2 (5 bases). Germline CDR1 reads MDHEN; CDR2 reads SYDVKM. V shed 1 base and J shed 5 bases, with 11 bases lying between them. The CDR3 totals 14 residues. Here the CDR3 DNA reads TGTGCCAGCAGTTTATCCTCCGGGGATGAGACCCAGTACTTC. Protein sequence: CASSLSSGDETQYF.

This clonotype was picked up many times. V usage is TRBV2 and J usage is TRBJ1-5; weak D call: TRBD1 (6 bases). From germline, CDR1 is SNHLY and CDR2 FYNNEI. CDR3 length: 16 amino acids. V was trimmed by 3 bases and J by 12 bases, leaving 24 bases between them. CDR3 sequence: CASSDGRGSAWGLQHF. The CDR3 DNA sequence: TGTGCCAGCAGTGATGGCAGGGGAAGCGCTTGGGGACTCCAGCATTTT.

This clonotype was found many times. The chain uses TRBV30 and TRBJ1-2; D gene unclear. Germline V gives CDR1 GTSNPN, CDR2 SVGIG (reference sequence). This CDR3 comprises 16 residues. V was pared by 1 base and J by 4 bases, with 19 bases between. CDR3 nucleotide sequence: TGTGCCTGGAGTGGCAAGCGTTATAGAAAGACCTATGGCTACACCTTC. It codes for CAWSGKRYRKTYGYTF.

This clonotype was seen repeatedly, ten times or more. The chain employs TRBV20-1 and TRBJ2-6; D is unresolved. Trimming cost V 0 bases and J 1 base, with 16 bases left between them. The CDR3 extends over 18 amino acids. Germline lookup yields CDR1 DFQATT and CDR2 SNEGSKA (reference sequence). CDR3 protein: CSARDPGRASSGANVLTF. The CDR3 nucleotides are TGCAGTGCTAGAGATCCCGGACGGGCCTCGTCTGGGGCCAACGTCCTGACTTTC.